Following are 5 T cell receptor beta chains from one sample sequenced in a study of response to subunit inactivated influenza vaccine. MiXCR, applied by TCRdb to the RT-PCR reads, yields one record per CDR3 protein. The sample has 250,000 to 350,000 distinct CDR3 sequences, roughly 20% seen once; the top ten hold 10%. The sample consisted of PBMCs from blood, taken less than 22 months after vaccination. The receptors come from a man between 50 and 75 years old who received an inactivated influenza vaccine.

Only a few counts were recorded for this clonotype. V and J are TRBV28 and TRBJ2-2; 10 nucleotides align to TRBD1. The germline CDR1 and CDR2 sequences are MDHEN and SYDVKM. Unmatched junction bases numbered 12, after V lost 5 bases and J lost 9 bases. This CDR3 contains 16 residues. DNA of the CDR3: TGTGCCAGCAGTCCCTTTTGGACAGGGGGAGACTGGGAGCTGTTTTTT. It codes for CASSPFWTGGDWELFF.

The chain recombines TRBV6-5 with TRBJ2-1, with D perhaps matching TRBD2 (6 bases). The CDR3 spans 15 residues. Per germline, CDR1 MNHEY and CDR2 SVGAGI. With 0 bases removed from V and 10 bases from J, the gap between germline ends came to 16 bases. CDR3 amino acids: CASSYSRSPGGEQFF. CDR3 nucleotides: TGTGCCAGCAGTTACTCGCGGTCTCCCGGGGGAGAGCAGTTCTTC.

V is TRBV4-1 and J is TRBJ1-1; possibly TRBD1 for D (5 bases). Germline assignment: CDR1 MGHRA and CDR2 YSYEKL. V was pared by 0 bases and J by 2 bases, with 10 bases between. CDR3 length: 15 residues. In DNA, the CDR3 is TGCGCCAGCAGCCAAGACCGCGGACAAAACACTGAAGCTTTCTTT. Translating it yields CASSQDRGQNTEAFF.

This chain links TRBV2 with TRBJ2-5; 7 bases align to TRBD2. In germline, CDR1 is SNHLY, CDR2 FYNNEI. The junction had 2 bases not matched to a gene; V was cut back by 2 bases and J by 5 bases. The CDR3 consists of 13 residues. In DNA, the CDR3 is TGTGCCAGCAGTGAAAGGCGGGGGGAGACCCAGTACTTC. Protein product: CASSERRGETQYF. Full variable domain (remainder filled in from reference TRBV2 and TRBJ2-5): EPEVTQTPSHQVTQMGQEVILRCVPISNHLYFYWYRQILGQKVEFLVSFYNNEISEKSEIFDDQFSVERPDGSNFTLKIRSTKLEDSAMYFCASSERRGETQYFGPGTRLLVL.

The rearrangement links TRBV29-1 to TRBJ2-7; 9 bases agree with TRBD2. CDR3 length equals 13 residues. CDR1 and CDR2 (germline): SQVTM, ANQGSEA. V dropped 6 bases and J dropped 4; count of bases not matched to a gene: 7. The DNA for the CDR3 is TGCAGCGTGACTGGGCTAGCGGGATACGAGCAGTACTTC. Encoded protein: CSVTGLAGYEQYF.